What follows are 9 T cell receptor beta chains derived from one specimen sequenced in a study of shared clonotypes between healthy human individuals. Assay used: immunoSEQ multiplex PCR; TCRdb lists only in-frame clones, some missing. The sample lists approximately 180,000 clones, 85% to 95% seen once, with more than 0.06% in the top ten. Sequences were obtained from naive CD4+ T cells sorted from blood. Indicated subset: CD45RA+ positively selected. All receptors derive from a woman aged 25-40 years in good health.

The rearrangement uses TRBV2 and TRBJ2-4; no reliable D call. Germline V gene sequence: CDR1 SNHLY, CDR2 FYNNEI. V was trimmed by 7 bases and J by 0 bases, leaving 10 bases between them. The CDR3 contains 14 residues. As DNA, the CDR3 is TGTGCCAGCATTCCAGAACTAGCCAAAAACATTCAGTACTTC. This sequence encodes CASIPELAKNIQYF.

The gene calls are TRBV25-1 and TRBJ2-5; D may be TRBD1 (6 bases). Near its end, the DNA agrees better with TRBJ2-7, so the J call may be wrong. Germline CDR1 MGHDK, CDR2 SYGVNS. The CDR3 runs to 15 residues. The CDR3 region has the DNA TGTGCCAGCAGTGGCTGGACAGAGAAGGCCTACGAGCAGTACTTC. Its translation is CASSGWTEKAYEQYF.

The chain joins TRBV4-1 to TRBJ2-5; unclear D gene. V lost 0 bases and J lost 5, with 16 bases in between. The CDR3 has 16 amino acids. Germline CDR1 and CDR2: MGHRA and YSYEKL. The DNA of the CDR3 is TGCGCCAGCAGCCAAGAGAGTTGGTCGGGCATTGAGACCCAGTACTTC. Its protein is CASSQESWSGIETQYF.

The chain couples TRBV18 to TRBJ1-3; D might be TRBD1 (6 bases). This CDR3 has 15 amino acids. Germline lookup yields CDR1 KGHSH and CDR2 LQKENI. The germline V and J ends were trimmed by 2 bases and 2 bases, with 10 bases remaining between them. In DNA form, the CDR3 reads TGTGCCAGCTCACCAGGAACAGGGCCTGGAAACACCATATATTTT. Protein sequence: CASSPGTGPGNTIYF.

The J gene is TRBJ1-1, the V gene TRBV7-2; 9 bases line up with TRBD1. V dropped 5 bases and J dropped 0; count of bases not matched to a gene: 7. CDR1 and CDR2 (germline): SGHTA, FQGNSA. The CDR3 length is 16 residues. The CDR3 bases are TGTGCCAGCAGCAAAGGACAGGGGCGAATGAACACTGAAGCTTTCTTT. As protein: CASSKGQGRMNTEAFF. Looking up the rest from reference TRBV7-2 and TRBJ1-1 gives the full variable domain: GAGVSQSPSNKVTEKGKDVELRCDPISGHTALYWYRQSLGQGLEFLIYFQGNSAPDKSGLPSDRFSAERTGGSVSTLTIQRTQQEDSAVYLCASSKGQGRMNTEAFFGQGTRLTVV.

This clone is a singleton in its sample. V gene TRBV7-8 combines with J gene TRBJ1-3, with unresolved D. From germline, CDR1 is SGHVS and CDR2 FQNEAQ. CDR3 length: 16 residues. V dropped 4 bases and J dropped 0 bases, with 13 bases sitting between them. This CDR3 is CASSSARADSGNTIYF. CDR3 in DNA: TGTGCCAGCAGCTCCGCTCGGGCAGACTCTGGAAACACCATATATTTT.

This sequence joins TRBV19 and TRBJ2-7; TRBD2 matches 8 bases. Unmatched junction bases numbered 5, after V lost 3 bases and J lost 1 base. The CDR3 extends over 15 amino acids. CDR1 LNHDA and CDR2 SQIVND come from the germline V gene (reference sequence). The CDR3 spells CASSIGAGGSYEQYF. DNA of the CDR3: TGTGCCAGTAGTATCGGTGCGGGAGGTTCCTACGAGCAGTACTTC.

V gene TRBV18 combines with J gene TRBJ2-1, with 7 bases aligning to TRBD1. V was pared by 7 bases and J by 6 bases, with 12 bases of the junction left unmatched. The CDR3 is 15 amino acids. The germline gives CDR1 KGHSH, CDR2 LQKENI. CDR3 sequence reads: CASFLSTGIRNEQFF. Written as DNA, the CDR3 is TGTGCCAGCTTTTTGTCGACAGGGATCCGCAATGAGCAGTTCTTC.

In this sample, this clone turned up once. The chain is built from TRBV5-1 and TRBJ2-1, with D unresolved. Per germline, CDR1 SGHRS and CDR2 YFSETQ. CDR3 size: 15 residues. V gave up 1 base and J gave up 4 bases, with 12 bases separating them. CDR3 amino acids: CASSLTTRGYNEQFF. The CDR3 DNA sequence: TGCGCCAGCAGCTTGACCACTCGAGGATACAATGAGCAGTTCTTC.